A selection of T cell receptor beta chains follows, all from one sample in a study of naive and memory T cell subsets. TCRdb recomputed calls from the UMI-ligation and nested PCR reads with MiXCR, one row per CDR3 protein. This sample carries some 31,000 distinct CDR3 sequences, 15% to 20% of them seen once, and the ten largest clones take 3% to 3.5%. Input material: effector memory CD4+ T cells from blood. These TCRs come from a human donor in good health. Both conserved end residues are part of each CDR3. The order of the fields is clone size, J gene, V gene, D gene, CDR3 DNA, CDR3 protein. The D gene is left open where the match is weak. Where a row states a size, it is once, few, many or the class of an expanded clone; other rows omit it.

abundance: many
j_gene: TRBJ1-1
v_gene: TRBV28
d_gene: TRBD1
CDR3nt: TGTGCCAGCACCCCGACAGGGAGGGGAGCCACTGAAGCTTTCTTT
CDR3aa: CASTPTGRGATEAFF

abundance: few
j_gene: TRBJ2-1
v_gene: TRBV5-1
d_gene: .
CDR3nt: TGCGCCAGCAGCGCGGACAGGGGAACGGGACTAGCCCGAACTCTTCAGTACAATGAGCAGTTCTTC
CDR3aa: CASSADRGTGLARTLQYNEQFF

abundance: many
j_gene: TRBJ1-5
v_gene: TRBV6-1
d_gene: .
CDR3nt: TGTGCCAGCAGTCCCGGGACGGTTAGCAATCAGCCCCAGCATTTT
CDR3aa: CASSPGTVSNQPQHF

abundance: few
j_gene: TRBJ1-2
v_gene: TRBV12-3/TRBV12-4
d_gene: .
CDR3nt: TGTGCCAGCAGTTATGGGCAGGGAACAGGCTACACCTTC
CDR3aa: CASSYGQGTGYTF

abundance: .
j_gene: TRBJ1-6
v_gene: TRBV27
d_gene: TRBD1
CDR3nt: TGTGCCAGCAGTTCAGGCAGGGGGCGCGATAATTCACCCCTCCACTTT
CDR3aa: CASSSGRGRDNSPLHF

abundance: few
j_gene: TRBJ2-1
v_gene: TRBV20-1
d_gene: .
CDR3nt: TGCAGTGCTAGCAGTACAGGGCTAGCTGGCTACAATGAGCAGTTCTTC
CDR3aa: CSASSTGLAGYNEQFF

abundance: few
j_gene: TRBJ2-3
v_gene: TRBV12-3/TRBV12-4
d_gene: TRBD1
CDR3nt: TGTGCCAGCTCGGACAGGGCCTCTAGCACAGATACGCAGTATTTT
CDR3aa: CASSDRASSTDTQYF

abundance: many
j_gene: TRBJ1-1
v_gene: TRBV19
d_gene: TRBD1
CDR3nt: TGTGCCAGTAGTATACTCGGGACAGGGCGCACTAACACTGAAGCTTTCTTT
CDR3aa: CASSILGTGRTNTEAFF

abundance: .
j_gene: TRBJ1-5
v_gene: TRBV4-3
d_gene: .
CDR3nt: TGCGCCAGCAGCCAAGACAGGGGGCCCCAGCATTTT
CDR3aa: CASSQDRGPQHF

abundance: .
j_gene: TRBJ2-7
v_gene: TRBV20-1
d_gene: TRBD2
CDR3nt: TGCAGTGCTCCGCGCGTACTAGCGGGCTACGAGCAGTACTTC
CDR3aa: CSAPRVLAGYEQYF

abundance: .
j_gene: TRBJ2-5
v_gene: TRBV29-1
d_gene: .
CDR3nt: TGCAGCGTCGTCCGGGACCTCGGAGAGACCCAGTACTTC
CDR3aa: CSVVRDLGETQYF

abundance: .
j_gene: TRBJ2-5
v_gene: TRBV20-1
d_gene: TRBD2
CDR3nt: TGCAGTGCTAGAGATGCTAGCGGGAGGGCCGGAGTTGGGGAGACCCAGTACTTC
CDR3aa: CSARDASGRAGVGETQYF

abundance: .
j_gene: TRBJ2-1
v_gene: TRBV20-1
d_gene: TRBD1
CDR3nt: TGCAGTGCAGAGAGGACAGGCTCCTACAATGAGCAGTTCTTC
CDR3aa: CSAERTGSYNEQFF

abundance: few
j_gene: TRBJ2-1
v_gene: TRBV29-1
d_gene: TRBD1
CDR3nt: TGCAGCGCCTTCCAGGGGGTTGGTGAGCAGTTCTTC
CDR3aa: CSAFQGVGEQFF

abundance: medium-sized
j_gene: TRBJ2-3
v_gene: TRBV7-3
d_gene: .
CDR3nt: TGTGCCAGCAGCTTAACGGGGGTAGATACGCAGTATTTT
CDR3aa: CASSLTGVDTQYF

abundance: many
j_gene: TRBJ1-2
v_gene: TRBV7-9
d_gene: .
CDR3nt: TGTGCCAGCAGCTTAGGAGGGAACTATGGCTACACCTTC
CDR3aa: CASSLGGNYGYTF

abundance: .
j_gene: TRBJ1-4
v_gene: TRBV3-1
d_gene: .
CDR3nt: TGTGCCAGCAGCCAACTGGCTGAAAAACTGTTTTTT
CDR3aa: CASSQLAEKLFF

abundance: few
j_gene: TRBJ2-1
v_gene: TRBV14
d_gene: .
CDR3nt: TGTGCCAGCAGCCCGCGGGGGCTGGGGTGGAATGAGCAGTTCTTC
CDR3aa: CASSPRGLGWNEQFF

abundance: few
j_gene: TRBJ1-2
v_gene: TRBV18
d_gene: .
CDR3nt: TGTGCCAGCTCTCTTGGACCGACAAACGATGGCTACACCTTC
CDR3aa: CASSLGPTNDGYTF

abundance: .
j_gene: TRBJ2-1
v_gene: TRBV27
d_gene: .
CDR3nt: TGTGCCAGCAGTCCAACCTGGTGGTACAATGAGCAGTTCTTC
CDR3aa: CASSPTWWYNEQFF

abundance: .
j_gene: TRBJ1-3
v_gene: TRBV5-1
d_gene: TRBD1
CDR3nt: TGCGCCAGCAGCTTGGCGACAGGGAGGCCGGGAAACACCATATATTTT
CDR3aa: CASSLATGRPGNTIYF

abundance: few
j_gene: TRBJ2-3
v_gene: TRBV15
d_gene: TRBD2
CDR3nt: TGTGCCACCAGCAGAGCTAGCGGGAGTTGGGATACGCAGTATTTT
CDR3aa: CATSRASGSWDTQYF

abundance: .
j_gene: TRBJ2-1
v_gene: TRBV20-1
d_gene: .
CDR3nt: TGCAGTGCCGACGTGGTCGGAGGGGGTGAGCAGTTCTTC
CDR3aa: CSADVVGGGEQFF

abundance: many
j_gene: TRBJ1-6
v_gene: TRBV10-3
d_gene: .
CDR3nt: TGTGCCACCATGGGGGGTGAATTCTATAATTCACCCCTCCACTTT
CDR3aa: CATMGGEFYNSPLHF

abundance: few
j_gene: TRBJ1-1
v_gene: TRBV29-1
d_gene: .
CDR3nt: TGCAGCGTTGATGATAGGGTTGAAGCTTTCTTT
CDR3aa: CSVDDRVEAFF

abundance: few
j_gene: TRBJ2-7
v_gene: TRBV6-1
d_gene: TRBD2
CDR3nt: TGTGCCAGCAGTGATAGAGGCGGGAGCGGTTACGAGCAGTACTTC
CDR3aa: CASSDRGGSGYEQYF

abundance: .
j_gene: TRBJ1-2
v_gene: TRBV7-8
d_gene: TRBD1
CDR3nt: TGTGCCAGCAGCCTAGCGGGACAGTTCCATGGCTACACCTTC
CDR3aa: CASSLAGQFHGYTF

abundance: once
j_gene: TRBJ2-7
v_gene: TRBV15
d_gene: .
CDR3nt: TGTGCCACCAGCAGAGATATCGGGGGCCGGCGAAGCGAGCAGTACTTC
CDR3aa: CATSRDIGGRRSEQYF

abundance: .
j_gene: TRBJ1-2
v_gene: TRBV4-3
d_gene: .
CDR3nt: TGCGCCAGCAGCCAAGACTTCCAGGAGAACTATGGCTACACCTTC
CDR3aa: CASSQDFQENYGYTF

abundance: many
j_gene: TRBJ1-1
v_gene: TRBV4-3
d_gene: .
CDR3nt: TGCGCCAGCAGCCCCCCGGGACAACCGAACACTGAAGCTTTCTTT
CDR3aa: CASSPPGQPNTEAFF

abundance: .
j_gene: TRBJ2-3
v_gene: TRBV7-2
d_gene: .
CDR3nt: TGTGCCAGCAGCTTAGCCGTACTGAGCCAGACGGTAGATACGCAGTATTTT
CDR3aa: CASSLAVLSQTVDTQYF

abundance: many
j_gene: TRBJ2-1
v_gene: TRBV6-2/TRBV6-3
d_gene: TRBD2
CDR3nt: TGTGCCAGCAGTTACTCCGGACTAGCGGGGATCTACAATGAGCAGTTCTTC
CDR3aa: CASSYSGLAGIYNEQFF

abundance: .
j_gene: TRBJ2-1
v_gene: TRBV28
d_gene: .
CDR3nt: TGTGCCAGCAGTTTTGGGCGGGGCGCCAATGAGCAGTTCTTC
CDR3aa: CASSFGRGANEQFF

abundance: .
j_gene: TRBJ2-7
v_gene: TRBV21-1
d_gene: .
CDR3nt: TGTGCCAGCAGCCCGACAGGGGGCTTCTACGAGCAGTACTTC
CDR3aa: CASSPTGGFYEQYF

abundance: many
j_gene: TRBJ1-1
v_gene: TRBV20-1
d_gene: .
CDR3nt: TGCAGTGCCCCAAGACAGCGAGAAGCTTTCTTT
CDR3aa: CSAPRQREAFF

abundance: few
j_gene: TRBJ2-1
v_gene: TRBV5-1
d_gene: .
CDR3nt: TGCGCCAGCAGCCGGACACGATCCTACAATGAGCAGTTCTTC
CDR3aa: CASSRTRSYNEQFF

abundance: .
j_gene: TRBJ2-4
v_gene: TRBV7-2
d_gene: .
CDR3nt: TGTGCCAGCAGCTTAGAATCGTCCCTTCAGTACTTC
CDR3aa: CASSLESSLQYF

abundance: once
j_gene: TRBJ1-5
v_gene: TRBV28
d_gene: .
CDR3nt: TGTGCCAGCAAGAACAGGGACAATCAGCCCCAGCATTTT
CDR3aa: CASKNRDNQPQHF

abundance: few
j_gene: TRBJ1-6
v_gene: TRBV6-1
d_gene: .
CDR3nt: TGTGCCAACGGCCCAGGTCGGCGGAGTCCCTTTTCCGATTCACCCCTCCACTTT
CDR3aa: CANGPGRRSPFSDSPLHF

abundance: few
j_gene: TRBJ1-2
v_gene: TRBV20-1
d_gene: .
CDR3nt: TGCAGTGCTGCCCGGGACATGCGATACGGTGGCTACACCTTC
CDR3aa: CSAARDMRYGGYTF

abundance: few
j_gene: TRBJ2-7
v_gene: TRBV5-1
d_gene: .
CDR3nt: TGCGCCAGCAGCTTGGCTGGCGACAGGAGGCTAGGGGAGCAGTACTTC
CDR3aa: CASSLAGDRRLGEQYF

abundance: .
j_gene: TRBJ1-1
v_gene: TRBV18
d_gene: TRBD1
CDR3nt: TGTGCCAGCTCACCAGGGACAGCATGGAACACTGAAGCTTTCTTT
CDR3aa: CASSPGTAWNTEAFF